The rows below give T cell receptor beta chains drawn from one sample of a study of T cells in Graves' hyperthyroidism and ophthalmopathy. TCRdb processed the multiplex PCR reads anew with MiXCR; each CDR3 protein has one entry. In the table there are 210,000 or so distinct CDR3 sequences, about 15% of which are singletons. The sample taken for sequencing was blood. The receptors derive from a man aged 45-65 years with Graves' hyperthyroidism. Both conserved end residues are part of each CDR3. Fields, in order: D gene, V gene, J gene, clone size, CDR3 protein, CDR3 DNA. A D gene is named only where the DNA matches it firmly. A row's size may be missing; if present it is once, few, many or a size class.

NA	TRBV2	TRBJ2-3	NA	CASSDGRQSLTDTQYF	TGTGCCAGCAGTGATGGGAGACAGAGCCTCACAGATACGCAGTATTTT
TRBD1	TRBV5-1	TRBJ2-1	few	CASSSTGTGRNEQFF	TGCGCCAGCAGCTCGACCGGGACAGGGAGGAATGAGCAGTTCTTC
NA	TRBV28	TRBJ2-2	few	CASSSQGTGELFF	TGTGCCAGCAGTTCCCAGGGCACCGGGGAGCTGTTTTTT
NA	TRBV20-1	TRBJ2-7	NA	CSARDRGTPTNEQYF	TGCAGTGCTAGAGATAGGGGGACGCCAACTAACGAGCAGTACTTC
NA	TRBV6-1	TRBJ1-2	few	CASLQGIDGYTF	TGTGCCAGCCTCCAGGGGATAGATGGCTACACCTTC
TRBD2	TRBV7-2	TRBJ2-1	NA	CASSLLAGHPYNEQFF	TGTGCCAGCAGCTTACTAGCGGGACACCCCTACAATGAGCAGTTCTTC
NA	TRBV19	TRBJ2-1	NA	CASSLSPRGYNEQFF	TGTGCCAGTAGCCTCTCCCCGAGGGGCTACAATGAGCAGTTCTTC
NA	TRBV15	TRBJ1-6	NA	CATSRDLVSNSPLHF	TGTGCCACCAGCAGAGATTTAGTATCTAATTCACCCCTCCACTTT
TRBD1	TRBV11-1	TRBJ2-5	few	CASSFAGGLGETQYF	TGTGCCAGCAGCTTTGCAGGGGGATTGGGAGAGACCCAGTACTTC
NA	TRBV7-2	TRBJ2-2	NA	CASSLSHPGELFF	TGTGCCAGCAGCTTATCTCACCCCGGGGAGCTGTTTTTT
NA	TRBV12-3/TRBV12-4	TRBJ1-1	many	CASSLAWGDTEAFF	TGTGCCAGCAGTTTAGCGTGGGGAGACACTGAAGCTTTCTTT
TRBD2	TRBV28	TRBJ2-2	many	CASSPSGTPPRATGELFF	TGTGCCAGCAGTCCAAGCGGGACTCCGCCCAGGGCCACCGGGGAGCTGTTTTTT
TRBD1	TRBV4-2	TRBJ1-4	few	CASSPTGGEEKLFF	TGTGCCAGCAGCCCGACAGGGGGAGAGGAAAAACTGTTTTTT
NA	TRBV20-1	TRBJ1-3	NA	CSAREGGSRNTIYF	TGCAGTGCTAGAGAGGGAGGCTCTAGAAACACCATATATTTT
NA	TRBV7-3	TRBJ1-5	few	CASSLTQGQPQHF	TGTGCCAGCAGCCTAACACAGGGTCAGCCCCAGCATTTT
NA	TRBV2	TRBJ2-2	NA	CASSQTLGRLANTGELFF	TGTGCCAGCAGTCAAACCCTAGGACGACTGGCCAACACCGGGGAGCTGTTTTTT
NA	TRBV20-1	TRBJ2-5	NA	CSAQGGGETQYF	TGCAGTGCTCAGGGGGGAGGCGAGACCCAGTACTTC
NA	TRBV7-2	TRBJ2-6	few	CASSLVGTGSGANVLTF	TGTGCCAGCAGCTTAGTAGGGACCGGGTCCGGGGCCAACGTCCTGACTTTC
TRBD2	TRBV7-9	TRBJ2-7	many	CASSLGLAGVNEQYF	TGTGCCAGCAGCCTGGGACTAGCGGGAGTTAACGAGCAGTACTTC
TRBD2	TRBV20-1	TRBJ2-1	many	CSARVASGSYNEQFF	TGCAGTGCTAGAGTGGCTAGCGGCTCCTACAATGAGCAGTTCTTC
TRBD2	TRBV30	TRBJ2-5	many	CAWSIQTSGQETQYF	TGTGCCTGGAGTATCCAGACTAGCGGCCAAGAGACCCAGTACTTC
TRBD1	TRBV30	TRBJ1-5	NA	CAWSATDRESQPQHF	TGTGCCTGGAGTGCTACGGACAGGGAAAGTCAGCCCCAGCATTTT
NA	TRBV10-3	TRBJ2-1	few	CAISEEGNNEQFF	TGTGCCATCAGTGAGGAAGGGAACAATGAGCAGTTCTTC
NA	TRBV4-1	TRBJ1-2	many	CASSQEFEGGVFGYTF	TGCGCCAGCAGCCAAGAGTTCGAGGGGGGTGTTTTCGGCTACACCTTC
NA	TRBV15	TRBJ1-1	many	CATSRDLIFGENTEAFF	TGTGCCACCAGCAGAGATCTGATCTTTGGGGAGAACACTGAAGCTTTCTTT
TRBD2	TRBV11-2	TRBJ2-7	many	CASSGAAGLTYEQYF	TGTGCCAGCAGCGGAGCCGCGGGACTAACCTACGAGCAGTACTTC
NA	TRBV20-1	TRBJ2-1	NA	CSARSGLAGHEQFF	TGCAGTGCTAGGTCGGGGCTAGCTGGCCATGAGCAGTTCTTC
TRBD2	TRBV20-1	TRBJ2-7	few	CSATDFGLAGNSYEQYF	TGCAGTGCTACTGATTTCGGACTAGCGGGTAACTCCTACGAGCAGTACTTC
NA	TRBV5-4	TRBJ1-4	NA	CASSPGDGFNEKLFF	TGTGCCAGCAGCCCGGGAGACGGGTTTAATGAAAAACTGTTTTTT
TRBD2	TRBV5-1	TRBJ2-1	many	CASGGGGGNEQFF	TGCGCCAGTGGTGGGGGGGGAGGAAATGAGCAGTTCTTC
NA	TRBV14	TRBJ2-7	NA	CASSQDFARYYEQYF	TGTGCCAGCAGCCAAGATTTCGCCAGGTACTACGAGCAGTACTTC
NA	TRBV28	TRBJ1-2	few	CASSVGTVSYTF	TGTGCCAGCAGCGTGGGAACAGTTAGCTACACCTTC
NA	TRBV6-2/TRBV6-3	TRBJ2-3	many	CASSSHTAGAQYF	TGTGCCAGCAGTTCGCACACCGCTGGTGCGCAGTATTTT
NA	TRBV7-2	TRBJ1-2	few	CASSLWGDGYTF	TGTGCCAGCAGCTTATGGGGTGATGGCTACACCTTC
NA	TRBV6-2/TRBV6-3	TRBJ2-6	many	CATKRGRDGVESGANVLTF	TGTGCCACCAAGAGGGGCCGGGACGGCGTTGAATCTGGGGCCAACGTCCTGACTTTC
NA	TRBV5-5	TRBJ2-3	NA	CASSLSDPTDTQYF	TGTGCCAGCAGCTTGTCGGACCCCACAGATACGCAGTATTTT
NA	TRBV6-1	TRBJ2-6	NA	CASVAETFSGANVLTF	TGTGCCAGCGTCGCCGAGACTTTCTCTGGGGCCAACGTCCTGACTTTC
NA	TRBV27	TRBJ2-7	many	CASSFGGLTAYEQYF	TGTGCCAGCAGTTTCGGGGGGCTAACAGCCTACGAGCAGTACTTC
NA	TRBV2	TRBJ1-4	many	CASRGDNEKLFF	TGTGCCAGCAGGGGAGACAATGAAAAACTGTTTTTT
TRBD1	TRBV4-1	TRBJ1-1	many	CASSQPTGRWTEAFF	TGCGCCAGCAGCCAGCCGACAGGGAGATGGACTGAAGCTTTCTTT
NA	TRBV18	TRBJ2-3	many	CASSPAILDTQYF	TGTGCCAGCTCACCAGCGATCCTAGATACGCAGTATTTT
NA	TRBV7-6	TRBJ1-4	NA	CASSLAVGSNEKLFF	TGTGCCAGCAGCTTAGCGGTGGGGTCTAATGAAAAACTGTTTTTT
TRBD2	TRBV6-5	TRBJ2-7	many	CASSSSGLGYEQYF	TGTGCCAGCAGTTCCTCGGGACTAGGCTACGAGCAGTACTTC
TRBD1	TRBV28	TRBJ1-4	many	CASSSTGGREKLFF	TGTGCCAGCAGTTCTACAGGGGGCCGGGAAAAACTGTTTTTT
TRBD2	TRBV2	TRBJ2-1	NA	CASNLGGRARGEQFF	TGTGCCAGCAACCTTGGCGGGAGGGCAAGGGGTGAGCAGTTCTTC
NA	TRBV2	TRBJ1-1	many	CASSRGGGVNTEAFF	TGTGCCAGCAGTCGAGGGGGAGGGGTGAACACTGAAGCTTTCTTT
NA	TRBV7-2	TRBJ1-1	few	CASSFRQGNTEAFF	TGTGCCAGCAGCTTCCGGCAAGGAAACACTGAAGCTTTCTTT
NA	TRBV4-2	TRBJ1-1	NA	CASSQVEDTEAFF	TGTGCCAGCAGCCAAGTTGAGGACACTGAAGCTTTCTTT